Below, 23 T cell receptor beta chains from the same sample are listed, as sequenced in a study of T cell responses to AZD1222 COVID-19 vaccine. Method: immunoSEQ multiplex PCR; TCRdb's copy keeps in-frame clones and lacks some. The sample holds about 140,000 clones, about nine tenths seen once. Sequencing was performed on peripheral blood, taken on day 0 of AZD1222 vaccination. Receptors were obtained from an adult in good health.

This chain links TRBV9 with TRBJ2-7, with 7 positions matching TRBD2. This CDR3 region has 14 residues. V shed 0 bases and J 2 bases; nucleotides not matched to a gene: 2. Germline-derived CDR1 and CDR2 are SGDLS and YYNGEE. The CDR3 DNA sequence: TGTGCCAGCAGCGTAGACAGCGGGACCTACGAGCAGTACTTC. Translating gives CASSVDSGTYEQYF.

The chain recombines TRBV18 with TRBJ1-1, with D possibly TRBD1 on 5 matching bases. The CDR3 sequence is 13 residues long. Deletions cut 4 bases from V and 5 bases from J, with 11 bases between. Looked up from germline, CDR1 is KGHSH and CDR2 is LQKENI. The CDR3 here is CASSLLGETEAFF. For the CDR3, the DNA is TGTGCCAGCTCACTATTGGGGGAGACTGAAGCTTTCTTT. Based on the CDR3 plus reference TRBV18 and TRBJ1-1, the full variable domain is NAGVMQNPRHLVRRRGQEARLRCSPMKGHSHVYWYRQLPEEGLKFMVYLQKENIIDESGMPKERFSAEFPKEGPSILRIQQVVRGDSAAYFCASSLLGETEAFFGQGTRLTVV.

In this sample, this clone turned up once. The CDR3 DNA reads TGTGCCAGCAGCCCGATGACAGGGCCGTACTATGGCTACACCTTC. Residues: CASSPMTGPYYGYTF. V and J are TRBV9 and TRBJ1-2, with 7 nucleotides matching TRBD1. V lost 4 bases and J lost 3; bases outside the gene matches: 9. The length of the CDR3 is 15 residues. CDR1 and CDR2 from the germline V gene are SGDLS and YYNGEE.

The rearrangement uses TRBV27 and TRBJ1-6; D uncertain. Trimming shortened V by 5 bases and J by 7 bases, and 12 bases separated the two germline ends. CDR3 size: 14 residues. Germline lookup yields CDR1 MNHEY and CDR2 SMNVEV (reference sequence). The CDR3 here is CASSGSTRNSPLHF. Written as DNA, the CDR3 is TGTGCCAGCAGTGGGTCCACTCGGAATTCACCCCTCCACTTT.

This chain joins TRBV12-5 and TRBJ2-1; 13 bases match TRBD2. This CDR3 is built from 16 residues. Germline V gene data show CDR1 as LGHNT and CDR2 as FRNRAP. The V and J ends lost 1 base and 6 bases, in that order; junction bases with no gene match: 3. CDR3 sequence: CASGLARLAGGNEQFF. CDR3 in DNA: TGTGCTAGTGGTTTGGCCCGACTAGCGGGAGGCAATGAGCAGTTCTTC.

The chain joins TRBV2 to TRBJ2-1; tentatively, D is TRBD2 (7 bases). This CDR3 spans 14 amino acids. Germline CDR1 and CDR2: SNHLY and FYNNEI. Trimming removed 5 bases from V and 2 bases from J, with 10 bases in between. The CDR3 is CASSNGGPYNEQFF. The CDR3 nucleotides read TGTGCCAGCAGTAACGGGGGGCCCTACAATGAGCAGTTCTTC.

The chain links TRBV5-4 to TRBJ1-2; D may be TRBD1 (5 bases). CDR1 is SGHNT and CDR2 is YYREEE in the germline V gene (reference sequence). There are 16 residues in the CDR3. V was clipped by 4 bases and J by 3 bases, with 19 bases between them. CDR3 nucleotides: TGTGCCAGCAGCCTTCCCGCGGGGGGTGATGACTATGGCTACACCTTC. Its translation: CASSLPAGGDDYGYTF.

This sequence joins TRBV30 and TRBJ1-2, with D unresolved. Germline CDR1 is GTSNPN and CDR2 is SVGIG (reference sequence). V was clipped by 3 bases and J by 1 base, with 9 bases between them. The CDR3 runs 13 residues. The CDR3 region is CAWRAPVNYGYTF. The CDR3 DNA reads TGTGCCTGGAGAGCCCCGGTTAACTATGGCTACACCTTC.

The V gene is TRBV28, the J gene TRBJ2-7, with 13 nucleotides matching TRBD2. This CDR3 has 18 amino acids. Germline-derived CDR1 and CDR2 are MDHEN and SYDVKM. J lost 4 bases, V lost 5 bases, and 14 bases had no gene match. CDR3 in amino acids: CASSLQGTSGTYSYEQYF. CDR3 in DNA: TGTGCCAGCAGTCTACAGGGGACTAGCGGGACCTATTCTTACGAGCAGTACTTC.

The chain carries TRBV3-1 (or the pseudogene TRBV3-2) and TRBJ2-3; 9 nucleotides match TRBD2. Per germline, CDR1 LGHDT and CDR2 YNNKEL (reference sequence). The CDR3 sequence is 19 residues long. The junction had 15 bases not matched to a gene; V was cut back by 2 bases and J by 3 bases. The CDR3 spells CASSQKGTSSVSRTDTQYF. CDR3 nucleotides: TGTGCCAGCAGCCAAAAGGGGACTAGCTCTGTTTCACGTACAGATACGCAGTATTTT.

The V call is TRBV18, the J call TRBJ2-1; D is perhaps TRBD2 (6 bases). From germline, CDR1 is KGHSH and CDR2 LQKENI. With 0 bases removed from V and 6 bases from J, the gap between germline ends came to 6 bases. The CDR3 loop spans 13 amino acids. The CDR3 nucleotides are TGTGCCAGCTCACCACCGGGAGGCAATGAGCAGTTCTTC. This encodes CASSPPGGNEQFF. The full variable domain, completed using reference TRBV18 and TRBJ2-1, is NAGVMQNPRHLVRRRGQEARLRCSPMKGHSHVYWYRQLPEEGLKFMVYLQKENIIDESGMPKERFSAEFPKEGPSILRIQQVVRGDSAAYFCASSPPGGNEQFFGPGTRLTVL.

V and J are TRBV28 and TRBJ1-3; the D gene is possibly TRBD1 (6 bases). V dropped 6 bases and J dropped 2 bases, with 11 bases sitting between them. Germline CDR1 and CDR2: MDHEN and SYDVKM. The CDR3 length is 14 residues. CDR3 nucleotide sequence: TGTGCCAGCAGGCCGTACAGGGCTGGAAACACCATATATTTT. Translated, it gives CASRPYRAGNTIYF.

V is TRBV5-1 and J is TRBJ1-1; TRBD1 matches at 7 bases. Germline CDR1 and CDR2: SGHRS and YFSETQ. This CDR3 is built from 15 residues. The ends lost 2 bases at V and 2 bases at J; junction bases unmatched: 6. CDR3: CASSFPDRVNTEAFF. As DNA, the CDR3 is TGCGCCAGCAGCTTCCCCGACAGGGTCAACACTGAAGCTTTCTTT.

A few counts support this clone. This chain joins TRBV4-1 and TRBJ2-1; either TRBD1 or TRBD2 may fit D (5 bases each). V shed 0 bases and J shed 4 bases, with 16 bases lying between them. CDR1 is MGHRA, CDR2 YSYEKL, per germline. This CDR3 comprises 17 residues. The CDR3 region has the DNA TGCGCCAGCAGCCAAGATTCAGAGGGGTCAAGGTACAATGAGCAGTTCTTC. The encoded protein is CASSQDSEGSRYNEQFF.

The V gene is TRBV4-1, the J gene TRBJ2-1; D may be TRBD1 (6 bases). V shed 6 bases and J shed 7 bases, with 19 bases lying between them. Germline V gives CDR1 MGHRA, CDR2 YSYEKL. The CDR3 is 15 amino acids. As DNA, the CDR3 is TGCGCCAGCAGTCCACAGGGCAGGGGCCGGAATGAGCAGTTCTTC. Translated, it gives CASSPQGRGRNEQFF.

This clone was detected only a few times. This chain joins TRBV7-2 and TRBJ1-1; D gene unclear. CDR1 is SGHTA and CDR2 is FQGNSA in the germline V gene. The CDR3 consists of 14 residues. The V end lost 5 bases, the J end lost 4 bases, and 14 bases lay between the germline ends. For the CDR3, the DNA is TGTGCCAGCAGCACCCCGGGGTCTCGCACTGAAGCTTTCTTT. Amino acids: CASSTPGSRTEAFF.

The rearrangement links TRBV11-2 to TRBJ2-4; TRBD2 matches 8 bases. The junction had 9 bases not matched to a gene; V was cut back by 0 bases and J by 8 bases. The CDR3 is made up of 16 amino acids. The V gene's germline CDR1 is SGHAT and CDR2 FQNNGV. The CDR3 loop is CASSLDSRGGRDIQYF. The CDR3 coding sequence is TGTGCCAGCAGCTTAGACTCTCGGGGGGGCAGGGACATTCAGTACTTC. The variable domain in full, with the rest retrieved from reference TRBV11-2 and TRBJ2-4, is EAGVAQSPRYKIIEKRQSVAFWCNPISGHATLYWYQQILGQGPKLLIQFQNNGVVDDSQLPKDRFSAERLKGVDSTLKIQPAKLEDSAVYLCASSLDSRGGRDIQYFGAGTRLSVL.

The V call is TRBV5-6, the J call TRBJ1-2; 9 bases are a match to TRBD1. CDR3 size: 14 residues. V trimming: 0 bases; J trimming: 6 bases; junction bases outside the gene matches: 3. Germline V gene sequence: CDR1 SGHDT, CDR2 YYEEEE. CDR3 in amino acids: CASSLVGTGNGYTF. In DNA, the CDR3 is TGTGCCAGCAGCTTGGTTGGGACAGGGAATGGCTACACCTTC.

The genes are TRBV11-2 and TRBJ2-6; D unclear. This CDR3 region has 17 residues. The germline V gene encodes CDR1 SGHAT and CDR2 FQNNGV. With 5 bases removed from V and 0 bases from J, the gap between germline ends came to 14 bases. DNA of the CDR3: TGTGCCAGCAGCCCGAGGACGGCATCCTCTGGGGCCAACGTCCTGACTTTC. Its translation is CASSPRTASSGANVLTF.

The chain has TRBV5-4 and TRBJ2-7, with D possibly being TRBD1 or TRBD2 (5 bases each). Germline V gene data show CDR1 as SGHNT and CDR2 as YYREEE (reference sequence). Trimming stripped 0 bases from V and 3 bases from J, with 16 bases between. CDR3 size: 16 residues. CDR3 DNA sequence: TGTGCCAGCAGCTTGGTTACTAGGGACGGATACTACGAGCAGTACTTC. Its translation: CASSLVTRDGYYEQYF.

The chain joins TRBV27 to TRBJ1-1; D is possibly TRBD1 (5 bases). The V gene lost 7 bases and the J gene lost 3 bases, with 18 bases spanning the gap. The CDR3 sequence is 15 residues long. Germline CDR1 and CDR2: MNHEY and SMNVEV (reference sequence). CDR3: CASTDSGGAHTEAFF. The CDR3 DNA reads as TGTGCCAGCACTGATTCGGGGGGTGCTCACACTGAAGCTTTCTTT.

V and J are TRBV7-6 and TRBJ2-3; the D is unclear. Per the germline V gene, CDR1 is SGHVS and CDR2 is FNYEAQ. V gave up 3 bases and J gave up 0 bases, with 7 bases separating them. The CDR3 runs 14 residues. CDR3 nucleotide sequence: TGTGCCAGCAGCTTGCGCCCTAGCACAGATACGCAGTATTTT. Translating gives CASSLRPSTDTQYF.

V usage is TRBV6-4 and J usage is TRBJ2-2, with 8 bases lining up with TRBD2. The germline V gene has CDR1 MRHNA and CDR2 SNTAGT. V lost 6 bases and J lost 3; bases outside the gene matches: 0. The CDR3 runs to 13 residues. CDR3 DNA sequence: TGTGCCAGCAGGACTAGCGACACCGGGGAGCTGTTTTTT. It codes for CASRTSDTGELFF.